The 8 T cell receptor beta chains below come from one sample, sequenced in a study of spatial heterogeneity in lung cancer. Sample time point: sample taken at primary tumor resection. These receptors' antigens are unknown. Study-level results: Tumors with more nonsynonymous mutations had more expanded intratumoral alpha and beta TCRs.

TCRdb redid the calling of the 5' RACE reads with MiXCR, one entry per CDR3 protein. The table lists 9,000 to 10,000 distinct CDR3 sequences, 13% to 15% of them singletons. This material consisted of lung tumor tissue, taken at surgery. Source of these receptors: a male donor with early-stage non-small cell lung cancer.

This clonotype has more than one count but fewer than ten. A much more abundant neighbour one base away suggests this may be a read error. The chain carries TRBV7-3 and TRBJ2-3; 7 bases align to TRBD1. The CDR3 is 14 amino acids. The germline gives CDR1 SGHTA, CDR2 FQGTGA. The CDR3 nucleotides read TGTGTCAGCAGCCCGGGACAGATCACAGATACGCAGTATTTT. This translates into CVSSPGQITDTQYF.

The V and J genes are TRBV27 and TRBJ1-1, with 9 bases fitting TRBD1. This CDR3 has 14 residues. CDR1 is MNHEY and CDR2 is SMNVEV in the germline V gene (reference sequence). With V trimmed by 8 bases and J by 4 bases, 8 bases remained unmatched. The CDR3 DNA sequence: TGTGCCAGCGGCTGGACAGGGGTTATCACTGAAGCTTTCTTT. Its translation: CASGWTGVITEAFF.

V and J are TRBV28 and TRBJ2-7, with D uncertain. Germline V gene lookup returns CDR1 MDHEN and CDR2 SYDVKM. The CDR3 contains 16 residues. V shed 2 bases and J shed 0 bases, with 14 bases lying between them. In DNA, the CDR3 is TGTGCCAGCAGTTTACCGTCCTCTTTTAGCTCCTACGAGCAGTACTTC. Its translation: CASSLPSSFSSYEQYF.

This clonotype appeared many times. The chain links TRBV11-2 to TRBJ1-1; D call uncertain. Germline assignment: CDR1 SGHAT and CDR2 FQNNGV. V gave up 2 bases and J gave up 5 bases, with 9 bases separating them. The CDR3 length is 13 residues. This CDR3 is CASSLWTETEAFF. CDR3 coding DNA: TGTGCCAGCAGCTTATGGACGGAGACTGAAGCTTTCTTT.

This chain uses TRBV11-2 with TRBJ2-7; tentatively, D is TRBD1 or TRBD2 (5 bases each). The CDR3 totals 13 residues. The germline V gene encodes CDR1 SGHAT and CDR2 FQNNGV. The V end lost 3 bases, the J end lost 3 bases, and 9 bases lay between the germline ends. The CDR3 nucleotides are TGTGCCAGCAGCTTCGGGACGGACTACGAGCAGTACGTC. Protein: CASSFGTDYEQYV.

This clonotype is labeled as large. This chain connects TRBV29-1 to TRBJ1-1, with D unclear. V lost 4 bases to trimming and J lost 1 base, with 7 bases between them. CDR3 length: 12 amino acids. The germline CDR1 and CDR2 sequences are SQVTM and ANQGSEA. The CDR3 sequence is CSVGSANTEAFF. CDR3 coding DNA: TGCAGCGTTGGTTCCGCGAACACTGAAGCTTTCTTT.

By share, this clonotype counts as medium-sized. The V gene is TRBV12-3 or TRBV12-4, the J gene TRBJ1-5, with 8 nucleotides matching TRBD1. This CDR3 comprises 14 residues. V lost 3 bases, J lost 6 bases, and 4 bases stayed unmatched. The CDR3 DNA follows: TGTGCCAGCAGTTTGGTACAGGGGGGTCAGCCCCAGCATTTT. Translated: CASSLVQGGQPQHF.

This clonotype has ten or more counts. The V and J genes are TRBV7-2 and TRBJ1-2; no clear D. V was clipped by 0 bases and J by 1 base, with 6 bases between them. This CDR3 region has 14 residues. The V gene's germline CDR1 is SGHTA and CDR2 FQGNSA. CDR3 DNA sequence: TGTGCCAGCAGCTTAGCGGCTGTTAACTATGGCTACACCTTC. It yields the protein CASSLAAVNYGYTF.